Listed here are 20 T cell receptor beta chains from one sample, sequenced in a study of cytomegalovirus exposure and HLA in healthy donors. In the PCR, 60 Vbeta and 13 Jbeta primers were used. Libraries were prepared by immunoSEQ multiplex PCR; TCRdb keeps only in-frame clonotypes and omits some of them. The table lists under 200,000 clones, roughly 79% of them singletons. The sample was PBMCs. These receptors originate from a male donor in good health and CMV-seropositive.

Points on this clone: One end of the junction does not line up with germline, which may come from a read error. The chain couples TRBV11-2 to TRBJ1-1, with no clear D. Germline-derived CDR1 and CDR2 are SGHAT and FQNNGV. This CDR3 has 11 residues. This chain's CDR3 is CASGLSSEAFF. The CDR3 DNA reads as TGTGCCAGCGGCTTATCCAGTGAAGCTTTCTTT.

The J gene is TRBJ2-3, the V gene TRBV18; D is undetermined. The V and J ends lost 4 bases and 2 bases respectively, with 4 bases between them. The CDR3 length is 12 residues. The germline gives CDR1 KGHSH, CDR2 LQKENI. In DNA form, the CDR3 reads TGTGCCAGCTCACTCATCACAGATACGCAGTATTTT. Encoded protein: CASSLITDTQYF.

The chain carries TRBV6-5 and TRBJ1-1; unclear D gene. Germline CDR1 MNHEY, CDR2 SVGAGI. This CDR3 region has 15 residues. Trimming stripped 6 bases from V and 1 base from J, with 15 bases between. CDR3: CASSPYEGRNTEAFF. The CDR3 DNA reads TGTGCCAGCAGCCCCTACGAAGGGAGGAACACTGAAGCTTTCTTT.

Concerning this clone itself: Other DNA sequences in the sample encode the same CDR3. The chain recombines TRBV11-2 with TRBJ1-1; weak D call: TRBD1 (6 bases). The CDR3 runs 12 residues. V was clipped by 3 bases and J by 7 bases, with 9 bases between them. Per the germline V gene, CDR1 is SGHAT and CDR2 is FQNNGV. CDR3 DNA sequence: TGTGCCAGCAGCTTCTCCAGGGGTGAAGCTTTCTTT. This encodes CASSFSRGEAFF.

The rearrangement links TRBV30 to TRBJ1-5; possibly TRBD1 for D (5 bases). V was trimmed by 0 bases and J by 5 bases, leaving 8 bases between them. Germline CDR1 is GTSNPN and CDR2 is SVGIG (reference sequence). The CDR3 totals 13 residues. In DNA form, the CDR3 reads TGTGCCTGGAGTGTGGTGGGGCATCAGCCCCAGCATTTT. Protein sequence: CAWSVVGHQPQHF.

The gene calls are TRBV30 and TRBJ2-1, with 9 bases fitting TRBD2. Unmatched junction bases numbered 6, after V lost 0 bases and J lost 3 bases. The CDR3 is 16 amino acids. In germline, CDR1 is GTSNPN, CDR2 SVGIG (reference sequence). CDR3: CAWSVGRGGLYNEQFF. The CDR3 DNA follows: TGTGCCTGGAGTGTCGGGCGGGGGGGCCTCTACAATGAGCAGTTCTTC.

This chain connects TRBV4-2 to TRBJ1-2; no definite D call. The V end lost 0 bases, the J end lost 0 bases, and 5 bases lay between the germline ends. The germline V gene has CDR1 LGHNA and CDR2 YNFKEQ. This CDR3 contains 14 residues. Here the CDR3 DNA reads TGTGCCAGCAGCCAAGAGGCGGCTAACTATGGCTACACCTTC. It yields the protein CASSQEAANYGYTF.

V usage is TRBV19 and J usage is TRBJ1-2; 7 nucleotides align to TRBD1. The V gene end was trimmed by 7 bases and the J gene end by 5 bases; junction bases not matched to a gene: 13. Germline V CDR1 and CDR2: LNHDA, SQIVND (reference sequence). The CDR3 sequence is 15 residues long. Here the CDR3 DNA reads TGTGCCAGTACCCTGAGCCCGGGACAGATTTATGGCTACACCTTC. Translation: CASTLSPGQIYGYTF.

The DNA of the CDR3 is TGTGCCAGTAGTACTGGGTTTCCGGGAGAGCAGTACTTC. Residues: CASSTGFPGEQYF. The gene calls are TRBV19 and TRBJ2-7; tentatively, D is TRBD2 (5 bases). Trimming stripped 4 bases from V and 7 bases from J, with 14 bases between. CDR1 is LNHDA and CDR2 is SQIVND in the germline V gene (reference sequence). CDR3 length: 13 residues. Drawing the rest from reference TRBV19 and TRBJ2-7, the complete variable domain is DGGITQSPKYLFRKEGQNVTLSCEQNLNHDAMYWYRQDPGQGLRLIYYSQIVNDFQKGDIAEGYSVSREKKESFPLTVTSAQKNPTAFYLCASSTGFPGEQYFGPGTRLTVT.

This chain uses TRBV7-8 with TRBJ2-3; D may be TRBD2 (5 bases). The CDR3 loop spans 11 amino acids. Looked up from germline, CDR1 is SGHVS and CDR2 is FQNEAQ. V dropped 4 bases and J dropped 6 bases, with 5 bases sitting between them. The CDR3 sequence: CASSWEDTQYF. The CDR3 nucleotides read TGTGCCAGCAGCTGGGAGGATACGCAGTATTTT.

The gene calls are TRBV15 and TRBJ2-4, with 7 bases matching TRBD2. The germline gives CDR1 LNHNV, CDR2 YYDKDF (reference sequence). The CDR3 loop spans 15 amino acids. The trim removed 1 base at V and 9 bases at J, leaving 9 bases unmatched. The CDR3 bases are TGTGCCACCAGCAGAGGGTACCCGGGGGGAGGCATTCAGTACTTC. Translating gives CATSRGYPGGGIQYF.

V gene TRBV27 combines with J gene TRBJ2-7; 8 bases fit TRBD1. The trim removed 7 bases at V and 2 bases at J, leaving 10 bases unmatched. The length of the CDR3 is 15 residues. In germline, CDR1 is MNHEY, CDR2 SMNVEV (reference sequence). CDR3 residues: CASTILGQGPYEQYF. CDR3 bases: TGTGCCAGCACAATCCTCGGACAGGGCCCCTACGAGCAGTACTTC.

A single count supports this clone. The rearrangement joins TRBV9 to TRBJ2-1, with 12 bases matching TRBD2. This CDR3 has 16 residues. V shed 2 bases, J shed 5 bases, and the junction held 5 bases outside the gene matches. In germline, CDR1 is SGDLS, CDR2 YYNGEE. CDR3 in DNA: TGTGCCAGCAGCGTCTCTAGCGGGGGGGCCAACAATGAGCAGTTCTTC. Translating it yields CASSVSSGGANNEQFF.

This clone has only one observation. The V gene is TRBV7-6, the J gene TRBJ1-4; maybe TRBD1 (5 bases). The CDR3 spans 16 residues. With 5 bases removed from V and 4 bases from J, the gap between germline ends came to 17 bases. Germline V gene data show CDR1 as SGHVS and CDR2 as FNYEAQ. The CDR3 DNA follows: TGTGCCAGCAGCCCCGGCCGTGCAGGGATTAATGAAAAACTGTTTTTT. Encoded protein: CASSPGRAGINEKLFF.

V is TRBV7-9 and J is TRBJ2-1; 9 nucleotides line up with TRBD2. Germline V lookup: CDR1 SEHNR, CDR2 FQNEAQ (reference sequence). The CDR3 contains 17 residues. V dropped 5 bases and J dropped 3; count of bases not matched to a gene: 11. The CDR3 loop reads CASSPRHERGVYNEQFF. CDR3 in DNA: TGTGCCAGCAGCCCCCGACACGAGCGGGGGGTCTACAATGAGCAGTTCTTC.

This chain joins TRBV6-1 and TRBJ2-3, with 9 bases identical to TRBD1. The CDR3 spans 14 residues. J lost 5 bases, V lost 6 bases, and 6 bases had no gene match. Germline CDR1 and CDR2: MNHNS and SASEGT. The CDR3 spells CASSRTGEIDTQYF. The CDR3 DNA reads as TGTGCCAGCAGCCGGACAGGGGAAATAGATACGCAGTATTTT.

The rearrangement uses TRBV6-5 and TRBJ2-1; D gene unclear. The CDR3 length is 14 residues. Trimming stripped 0 bases from V and 5 bases from J, with 8 bases between. Per the germline V gene, CDR1 is MNHEY and CDR2 is SVGAGI. The CDR3 coding sequence is TGTGCCAGCAGTTACTCGTTGGGCAACAATGAGCAGTTCTTC. Translated, it gives CASSYSLGNNEQFF.

As DNA, the CDR3 is TGTGCCAGCAGCCAAGATCTTTCTCCAGGGTACTCCTACGAGCAGTACTTC. Protein: CASSQDLSPGYSYEQYF. The rearrangement joins TRBV14 to TRBJ2-7; possibly TRBD1 for D (5 bases). This CDR3 has 17 residues. V lost 0 bases to trimming and J lost 0 bases, with 15 bases between them. The germline V gene has CDR1 SGHDN and CDR2 FVKESK.

This chain uses TRBV9 with TRBJ1-4, with a possible D match to TRBD1 (5 bases). CDR1 and CDR2 (germline): SGDLS, YYNGEE. The CDR3 is made up of 16 amino acids. Trimming left V 3 bases short and J 8 bases short, with 20 bases between. This CDR3 reads CASSDPQRQGGEKLFF. CDR3 DNA sequence: TGTGCCAGCAGCGACCCCCAACGTCAGGGTGGAGAAAAACTGTTTTTT.

This chain connects TRBV7-3 to TRBJ2-1; 7 nucleotides align to TRBD1. Germline V gene sequence: CDR1 SGHTA, CDR2 FQGTGA. V lost 3 bases, J lost 14 bases, and 10 bases stayed unmatched. This CDR3 region has 13 residues. In DNA form, the CDR3 reads TGTGCCAGCAGCTTCGCCCAGGGGGAATTGGAGTTCTTC. As protein: CASSFAQGELEFF.